This TCR beta chain was recovered during a study of T-cell memory formation after mild COVID-19. Each CDR3 protein gets one entry after TCRdb re-called the 5' RACE reads with MiXCR. The profile shows 140,000 or so distinct CDR3 sequences, 11% to 15% of them singletons. This CDR3 region has 14 residues. The V end was cut by 4 bases, the J end by 9 bases, with 16 bases between. This clonotype was obtained from an adult woman who had mild COVID-19 (a few samples of this study predate the infection). Cell type and time point are not known. The rearrangement links TRBV12-3 or TRBV12-4 to TRBJ2-1; D is unresolved. Sequenced sample: PBMCs or a T cell subset sorted from them (not recorded which). CDR3 bases: TGTGCCAGCAGTTACGACACCGGATCGGGTGAGCAGTTCTTC. It specifies CASSYDTGSGEQFF.